The rows below give T cell receptor beta chains drawn from one sample of a study of blood T cell repertoires in COVID-19. The repertoire was sequenced with immunoSEQ multiplex PCR; TCRdb's copy has only in-frame clones and lacks some. The sample carries under 250,000 clones, approximately 85% recorded once. Sequencing used PBMCs or T cells enriched from blood (not recorded which). The receptors originated from a woman aged 45 to 65 with acute COVID-19. Both conserved end residues are part of each CDR3. The order of the fields is V gene, CDR3 protein.

V: TRBV14
CDR3: CASSQYREEDFIWSNEQFF

V: TRBV29-1
CDR3: CSVAGQGPYEQYF

V: TRBV6-8
CDR3: CASSYSSGSASNQPQHF

V: TRBV9
CDR3: CASSVAPDRVTGELFF

V: TRBV7-2
CDR3: CASSTGTGLNQPQHF

V: TRBV7-2
CDR3: CASSLAGLHPNEQFF

V: TRBV3-1/TRBV3-2
CDR3: CASSQRTGANTEAFF

V: TRBV28
CDR3: CASSMLTGGGGEKLFF

V: TRBV9
CDR3: CASSAPSPGGGNNYGYTF

V: TRBV3-1/TRBV3-2
CDR3: CASSHRGPGSGNTIYF

V: TRBV29-1
CDR3: CSAKGQGSGELFF

V: TRBV6-2/TRBV6-3
CDR3: CASSSPLAGAHQPFKNIQYF

V: TRBV5-1
CDR3: CASSAQGIRETQYF

V: TRBV9
CDR3: CASSVGGTSGDYEQYF

V: TRBV29-1
CDR3: CSVGSHNEKLFF

V: TRBV5-1
CDR3: CASSLAGTGNTQYF

V: TRBV9
CDR3: CASSADRGVRSPLHF

V: TRBV30
CDR3: CAWSVLGGTGELFF

V: TRBV7-2
CDR3: CASSFSGGAWEQYF

V: TRBV9
CDR3: CASSGTGEGNTEAFF

V: TRBV29-1
CDR3: CSVPTRQGPPKKETQYF

V: TRBV6-5
CDR3: CASSYSGTSSNYGYTF

V: TRBV19
CDR3: CASSIWASGGARETQYF

V: TRBV7-6
CDR3: CASSQRQGLQGNTIYF

V: TRBV30
CDR3: CAWSVRGGNTGELFF

V: TRBV5-8
CDR3: CASSRNRASDEQYF

V: TRBV3-1/TRBV3-2
CDR3: CASSQHKRPRSTDTQYF

V: TRBV10-3
CDR3: CAISELGQTNEQYF

V: TRBV12-5
CDR3: CASGLGPQGVSTDTQYF

V: TRBV3-1/TRBV3-2
CDR3: CASSQGNEVEGYTF

V: TRBV6-5
CDR3: CASSYSINDRGEAFF

V: TRBV7-3
CDR3: CASSPRSGEPYRGYTF

V: TRBV19
CDR3: CASSRSNMNTEAFF

V: TRBV18
CDR3: CASSPGTGPSNQPQHF

V: TRBV5-4
CDR3: CASSIPGQNTEAFF

V: TRBV6-5
CDR3: CASSPQGLEQYF

V: TRBV30
CDR3: CAWSVGRGVTDTQYF

V: TRBV6-1
CDR3: CASSEESYGYTF

V: TRBV7-6
CDR3: CASSLAAVRQETQYF

V: TRBV5-6
CDR3: CASSFLSTEAFF

V: TRBV3-1/TRBV3-2
CDR3: CASSLWTGRSTNEKLFF

V: TRBV7-2
CDR3: CASSLQGIGSPLHF

V: TRBV29-1
CDR3: CSAKNTEAFF

V: TRBV30
CDR3: CAWSVDRTVETQYF

V: TRBV19
CDR3: CASSIDRDTEAFF

V: TRBV18
CDR3: CASSPTEGAEAFF

V: TRBV6-4
CDR3: CASSDRTHNEQFF

V: TRBV15
CDR3: CATSAGRGRTEAFF

V: TRBV4-2
CDR3: CASSPLTGGPTGELFF

V: TRBV27
CDR3: CASSLSPGSYEQYF

V: TRBV20-1
CDR3: CSASQTDYGYTF

V: TRBV6-6
CDR3: CASSSLSSTDTQYF

V: TRBV9
CDR3: CASSVAFRGAYGYTF

V: TRBV7-9
CDR3: CASSGRKSYEQYF

V: TRBV6-5
CDR3: CASSFTDRGYGYTF

V: TRBV4-2
CDR3: CASSQEIRGSNYGYTF

V: TRBV7-6
CDR3: CASTPYGQDGYTF

V: TRBV6-5
CDR3: CASLSGQRDGYTF

V: TRBV5-4
CDR3: CASSPAQGATNEKLFF

V: TRBV11-2
CDR3: CASSLSGGETQYF